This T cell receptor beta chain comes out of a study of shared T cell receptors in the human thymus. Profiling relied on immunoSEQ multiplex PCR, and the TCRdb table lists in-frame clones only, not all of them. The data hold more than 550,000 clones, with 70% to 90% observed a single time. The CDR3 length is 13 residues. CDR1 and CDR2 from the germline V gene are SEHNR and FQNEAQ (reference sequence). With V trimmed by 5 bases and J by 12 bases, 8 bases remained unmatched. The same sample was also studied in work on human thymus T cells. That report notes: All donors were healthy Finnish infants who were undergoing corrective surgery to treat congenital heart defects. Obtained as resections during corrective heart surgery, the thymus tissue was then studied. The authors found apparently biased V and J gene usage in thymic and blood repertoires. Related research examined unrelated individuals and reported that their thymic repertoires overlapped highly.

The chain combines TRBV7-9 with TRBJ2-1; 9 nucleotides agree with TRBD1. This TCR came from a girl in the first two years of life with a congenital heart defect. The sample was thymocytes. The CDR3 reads CASSLMGTGLQFF. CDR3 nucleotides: TGTGCCAGCAGCCTAATGGGGACAGGGTTGCAGTTCTTC.